This is a list of T cell receptor beta chains from one sample in a study of control samples from healthy donors and cancer patients. Libraries were prepared by immunoSEQ multiplex PCR; TCRdb keeps only in-frame clonotypes and omits some of them. In the table there are just under 80,000 clones, around nine tenths of which are singletons. Material: PBMCs. These receptors were collected from a woman aged 55-69 years with head and neck cancer. The CDR3 runs from the conserved cysteine through the conserved F or W. Each record gives: V gene, clone size, J gene, D gene, CDR3 protein, CDR3 DNA. The D gene is left open where the match is weak. Where a row states a size, it is once, few, many or the class of an expanded clone; other rows omit it.

v_gene: TRBV24-1; abundance: once; j_gene: TRBJ2-5; d_gene: -; CDR3aa: CATSVPPGIGQETQYF; CDR3nt: TGTGCCACCAGTGTCCCGCCAGGGATCGGCCAAGAGACCCAGTACTTC
v_gene: TRBV11-2; abundance: -; j_gene: TRBJ1-4; d_gene: -; CDR3aa: CASSLDGSGEGEKLFF; CDR3nt: TGTGCCAGCAGCTTAGATGGGTCTGGGGAGGGTGAAAAACTGTTTTTT
v_gene: TRBV4-1; abundance: -; j_gene: TRBJ2-1; d_gene: TRBD2; CDR3aa: CASSPIRTSGYEQFF; CDR3nt: TGCGCCAGCAGCCCGATCAGGACTAGCGGGTATGAGCAGTTCTTC
v_gene: TRBV30; abundance: -; j_gene: TRBJ2-3; d_gene: TRBD2; CDR3aa: CAWSDGTSGSTDTQYF; CDR3nt: TGTGCCTGGAGTGACGGGACTAGCGGGAGCACAGATACGCAGTATTTT
v_gene: TRBV5-6; abundance: -; j_gene: TRBJ2-7; d_gene: -; CDR3aa: CASRFGTSSYEQYF; CDR3nt: TGTGCCAGCAGATTCGGAACTAGCTCCTACGAGCAGTACTTC
v_gene: TRBV9; abundance: -; j_gene: TRBJ2-7; d_gene: TRBD1; CDR3aa: CASSPTGGAFSYEQYF; CDR3nt: TGTGCCAGCAGTCCCACAGGGGGCGCTTTTTCATACGAGCAGTACTTC
v_gene: TRBV7-9; abundance: -; j_gene: TRBJ2-1; d_gene: TRBD2; CDR3aa: CASSLGVVSGRRGNEQFF; CDR3nt: TGTGCCAGCAGCTTAGGGGTGGTTAGCGGGAGGCGGGGCAATGAGCAGTTCTTC
v_gene: TRBV6-6; abundance: few; j_gene: TRBJ2-7; d_gene: -; CDR3aa: CASSRGWAYEQYF; CDR3nt: TGTGCCAGCAGCCGAGGGTGGGCCTACGAGCAGTACTTC
v_gene: TRBV28; abundance: once; j_gene: TRBJ2-7; d_gene: -; CDR3aa: CASSYRTGPYEQYF; CDR3nt: TGTGCCAGCAGTTACCGGACGGGACCCTACGAGCAGTACTTC
v_gene: TRBV5-6; abundance: -; j_gene: TRBJ2-2; d_gene: -; CDR3aa: CASSLFPQLNTGELFF; CDR3nt: TGTGCCAGCAGCTTGTTTCCACAGCTGAACACCGGGGAGCTGTTTTTT
v_gene: TRBV29-1; abundance: -; j_gene: TRBJ2-1; d_gene: TRBD2; CDR3aa: CSVETSVYNEQFF; CDR3nt: TGCAGCGTTGAAACTAGCGTGTACAATGAGCAGTTCTTC
v_gene: TRBV10-2; abundance: -; j_gene: TRBJ2-3; d_gene: TRBD1; CDR3aa: CASWTGAFTDTQYF; CDR3nt: TGCGCCTCTTGGACAGGAGCCTTCACAGATACGCAGTATTTT
v_gene: TRBV4-3; abundance: once; j_gene: TRBJ1-2; d_gene: TRBD1; CDR3aa: CASSQGDRVYGYTF; CDR3nt: TGCGCCAGCAGCCAAGGGGACAGGGTCTATGGCTACACCTTC
v_gene: TRBV7-3; abundance: -; j_gene: TRBJ1-1; d_gene: -; CDR3aa: CASSLTSATEAFF; CDR3nt: TGTGCCAGCAGCTTAACGTCCGCCACTGAAGCTTTCTTT
v_gene: TRBV4-1; abundance: few; j_gene: TRBJ1-2; d_gene: TRBD1; CDR3aa: CASSQRTGGNYGYTF; CDR3nt: TGCGCCAGCAGCCAAAGGACAGGTGGTAACTATGGCTACACCTTC
v_gene: TRBV19; abundance: -; j_gene: TRBJ1-1; d_gene: TRBD1; CDR3aa: CASSIVDRGREAFF; CDR3nt: TGTGCCAGTAGTATAGTAGACAGGGGGCGCGAAGCTTTCTTT
v_gene: TRBV20-1; abundance: -; j_gene: TRBJ2-1; d_gene: TRBD1; CDR3aa: CSASQGQGAHEQFF; CDR3nt: TGCAGTGCTAGTCAAGGACAGGGGGCTCATGAGCAGTTCTTC
v_gene: TRBV24-1; abundance: -; j_gene: TRBJ2-3; d_gene: TRBD1; CDR3aa: CATSDLGGRAQYF; CDR3nt: TGTGCCACCAGTGATTTAGGGGGCCGTGCGCAGTATTTT
v_gene: TRBV20-1; abundance: -; j_gene: TRBJ1-5; d_gene: -; CDR3aa: CSASYTLTNSNQPQHF; CDR3nt: TGCAGTGCTAGTTATACCCTGACCAATAGCAATCAGCCCCAGCATTTT
v_gene: TRBV9; abundance: once; j_gene: TRBJ2-7; d_gene: -; CDR3aa: CASSPGGDEQYF; CDR3nt: TGTGCCAGCAGCCCAGGGGGGGACGAGCAGTACTTC
v_gene: TRBV18; abundance: -; j_gene: TRBJ2-5; d_gene: -; CDR3aa: CASSPVQETQYF; CDR3nt: TGTGCCAGCTCACCTGTCCAAGAGACCCAGTACTTC
v_gene: TRBV5-1; abundance: -; j_gene: TRBJ1-2; d_gene: -; CDR3aa: CASSLDGDTTYGYTF; CDR3nt: TGCGCCAGCAGCTTGGATGGGGATACCACCTATGGCTACACCTTC
v_gene: TRBV4-1; abundance: -; j_gene: TRBJ2-1; d_gene: TRBD1; CDR3aa: CASSQVDRGIRNEQFF; CDR3nt: TGCGCCAGCAGCCAGGTGGACAGGGGAATACGCAATGAGCAGTTCTTC
v_gene: TRBV4-2; abundance: -; j_gene: TRBJ1-6; d_gene: -; CDR3aa: CASSQVLEGLYSPLHF; CDR3nt: TGTGCCAGCAGCCAAGTTTTGGAGGGGTTATATTCACCCCTCCACTTT
v_gene: TRBV28; abundance: -; j_gene: TRBJ1-1; d_gene: -; CDR3aa: CASSLQNTEAFF; CDR3nt: TGTGCCAGCAGTTTGCAAAACACTGAAGCTTTCTTT
v_gene: TRBV7-2; abundance: -; j_gene: TRBJ2-1; d_gene: -; CDR3aa: CASSSPNEGRLMFF; CDR3nt: TGTGCCAGCAGCTCTCCAAATGAGGGACGGTTAATGTTCTTC
v_gene: TRBV4-2; abundance: once; j_gene: TRBJ2-7; d_gene: TRBD1; CDR3aa: CASSQGRQWDRGSYEQYF; CDR3nt: TGTGCCAGCAGCCAAGGAAGGCAGTGGGACAGGGGTTCCTACGAGCAGTACTTC
v_gene: TRBV18; abundance: -; j_gene: TRBJ2-1; d_gene: -; CDR3aa: CASSPIALYNEQFF; CDR3nt: TGTGCCAGCTCGCCTATAGCGTTGTACAATGAGCAGTTCTTC
v_gene: TRBV18; abundance: -; j_gene: TRBJ2-5; d_gene: -; CDR3aa: CASSPDRGETQYF; CDR3nt: TGTGCCAGCTCCCCAGACCGGGGAGAGACCCAGTACTTC
v_gene: TRBV2; abundance: -; j_gene: TRBJ2-5; d_gene: -; CDR3aa: CASRTPQETQYF; CDR3nt: TGTGCCAGCAGGACACCCCAAGAGACCCAGTACTTC
v_gene: TRBV4-2; abundance: -; j_gene: TRBJ1-4; d_gene: -; CDR3aa: CASSQFSGNNEKLFF; CDR3nt: TGTGCCAGCAGCCAATTTTCAGGGAATAATGAAAAACTGTTTTTT
v_gene: TRBV7-2; abundance: -; j_gene: TRBJ2-1; d_gene: -; CDR3aa: CASSSQQYTEQFF; CDR3nt: TGTGCCAGCAGCTCACAACAGTATACTGAGCAGTTCTTC
v_gene: TRBV2; abundance: -; j_gene: TRBJ1-1; d_gene: -; CDR3aa: CASSVELQNNEAFF; CDR3nt: TGTGCCAGCAGTGTAGAGTTGCAGAACAATGAAGCTTTCTTT
v_gene: TRBV30; abundance: -; j_gene: TRBJ2-3; d_gene: TRBD2; CDR3aa: CACREAGGPRSDTQYF; CDR3nt: TGTGCCTGTCGGGAGGCGGGAGGGCCGCGGTCAGATACGCAGTATTTT
v_gene: TRBV7-6; abundance: -; j_gene: TRBJ2-1; d_gene: TRBD1; CDR3aa: CASSSRQGASYNEQFF; CDR3nt: TGTGCCAGCAGCTCCCGACAGGGGGCATCCTACAATGAGCAGTTCTTC
v_gene: TRBV18; abundance: -; j_gene: TRBJ2-7; d_gene: TRBD2; CDR3aa: CASSPLAGVGEQYF; CDR3nt: TGTGCCAGCTCACCACTAGCGGGAGTGGGCGAGCAGTACTTC
v_gene: TRBV7-2; abundance: once; j_gene: TRBJ1-1; d_gene: -; CDR3aa: CASSLAGGRSNTEAFF; CDR3nt: TGTGCCAGCAGCTTAGCGGGGGGGCGTTCAAACACTGAAGCTTTCTTT
v_gene: TRBV5-4; abundance: -; j_gene: TRBJ2-3; d_gene: -; CDR3aa: CASSSSYGRFEDTQYF; CDR3nt: TGTGCCAGCAGCTCCTCTTATGGTCGTTTTGAAGATACGCAGTATTTT
v_gene: TRBV11-3; abundance: -; j_gene: TRBJ2-2; d_gene: -; CDR3aa: CASSSHRGGGELFF; CDR3nt: TGTGCCAGCAGCTCGCACAGGGGAGGCGGGGAGCTGTTTTTT